This T cell receptor beta chain was profiled in a study of human T cells and chemical hapten exposure. Study observations and caveats: Because they had alopecia, donors may respond immunologically unlike healthy people.

TCRdb reprocessed the RACE reads via MiXCR and lists one record per CDR3 protein. The sample includes approximately 110,000 distinct CDR3 sequences, under 40% of them seen just once. J lost 4 bases, V lost 7 bases, and 9 bases had no gene match. The CDR3 is 14 amino acids. The germline V gene encodes CDR1 MGHDK and CDR2 SYGVNS. The time point was: patch test 3, about 24 weeks after DPC sensitization. Treatment indicated: therapeutic diphenylcyclopropenone sensitization with weekly scalp DPC. Ahead of applying each patch test, blood was sampled. Worth noting for this clonotype: Antigen unknown.

The sequence was obtained from a man aged 40-50 years with alopecia areata. Some clones in this sample may be carry-over from other donors' samples. The material sequenced was whole blood, taken in connection with sensitization to the hapten diphenylcyclopropenone (DPC). J is TRBJ1-1 and V is TRBV25-1; 7 nucleotides agree with TRBD1. The CDR3 region is CASTPSTGSTEAFF. The DNA of the CDR3 is TGTGCCAGCACTCCGTCGACAGGGAGCACTGAAGCTTTCTTT.